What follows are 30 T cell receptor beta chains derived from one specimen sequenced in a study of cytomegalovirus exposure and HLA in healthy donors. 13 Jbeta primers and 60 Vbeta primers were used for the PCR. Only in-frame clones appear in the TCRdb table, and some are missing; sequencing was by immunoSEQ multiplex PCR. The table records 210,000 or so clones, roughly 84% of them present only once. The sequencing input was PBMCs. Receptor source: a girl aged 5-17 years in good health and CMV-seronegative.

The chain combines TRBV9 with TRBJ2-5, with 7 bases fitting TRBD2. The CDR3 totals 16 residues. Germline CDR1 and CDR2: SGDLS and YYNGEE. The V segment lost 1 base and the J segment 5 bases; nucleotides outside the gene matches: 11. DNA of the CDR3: TGTGCCAGCAGCGTAAATCCTGCGGGGGATGGCGAGACCCAGTACTTC. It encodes CASSVNPAGDGETQYF.

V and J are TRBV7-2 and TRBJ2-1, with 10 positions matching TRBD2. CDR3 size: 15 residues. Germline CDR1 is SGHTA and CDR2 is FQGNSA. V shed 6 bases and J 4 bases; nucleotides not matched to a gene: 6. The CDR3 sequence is CASSITSGDYNEQFF. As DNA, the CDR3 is TGTGCCAGCAGTATAACTAGCGGGGATTACAATGAGCAGTTCTTC.

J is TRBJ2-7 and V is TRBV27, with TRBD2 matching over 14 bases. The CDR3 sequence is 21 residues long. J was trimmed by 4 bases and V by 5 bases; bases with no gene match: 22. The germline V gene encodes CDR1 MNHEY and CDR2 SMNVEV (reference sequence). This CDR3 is CASSAGLAGGSGHTSPYEQYF. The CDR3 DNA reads TGTGCCAGCAGTGCAGGACTAGCGGGAGGATCGGGGCATACTTCCCCATACGAGCAGTACTTC.

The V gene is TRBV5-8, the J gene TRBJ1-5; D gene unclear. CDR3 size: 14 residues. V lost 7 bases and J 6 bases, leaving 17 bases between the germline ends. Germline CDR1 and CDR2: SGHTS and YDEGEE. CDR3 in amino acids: CASGPTGRTQPQHF. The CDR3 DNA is TGTGCCAGCGGCCCGACCGGGAGAACTCAGCCCCAGCATTTT.

The CDR3 DNA sequence: TGTGCCAGCCTGAGAGCGGACCCTAGCACAGATACGCAGTATTTT. Protein: CASLRADPSTDTQYF. This chain joins TRBV6-5 and TRBJ2-3, with a possible D match to TRBD2 (5 bases). CDR1 MNHEY and CDR2 SVGAGI come from the germline V gene. The CDR3 covers 15 residues. The V and J ends lost 8 bases and 0 bases respectively, with 15 bases between them.

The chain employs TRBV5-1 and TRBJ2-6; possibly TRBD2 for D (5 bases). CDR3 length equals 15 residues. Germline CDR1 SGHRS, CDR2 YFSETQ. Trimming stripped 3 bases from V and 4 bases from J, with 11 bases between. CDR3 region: CASSSRGEGANVLTF. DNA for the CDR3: TGCGCCAGCAGCTCCCGGGGTGAGGGGGCCAACGTCCTGACTTTC.

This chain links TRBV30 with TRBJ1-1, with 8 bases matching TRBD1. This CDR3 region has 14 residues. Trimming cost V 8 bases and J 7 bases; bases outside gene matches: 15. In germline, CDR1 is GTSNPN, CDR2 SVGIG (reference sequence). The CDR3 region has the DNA TGTGCCGCATGGCCGGACAGGGAAAGAAGTGAAGCTTTCTTT. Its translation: CAAWPDRERSEAFF.

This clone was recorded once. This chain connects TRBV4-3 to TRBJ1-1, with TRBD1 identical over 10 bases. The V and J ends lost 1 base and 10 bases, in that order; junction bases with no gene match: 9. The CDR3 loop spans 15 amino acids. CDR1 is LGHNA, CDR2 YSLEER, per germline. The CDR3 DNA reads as TGCGCCAGCAGCCAAGGACAGGGGGCAAAAAAAGGAGCTTTCTTT. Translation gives CASSQGQGAKKGAFF.

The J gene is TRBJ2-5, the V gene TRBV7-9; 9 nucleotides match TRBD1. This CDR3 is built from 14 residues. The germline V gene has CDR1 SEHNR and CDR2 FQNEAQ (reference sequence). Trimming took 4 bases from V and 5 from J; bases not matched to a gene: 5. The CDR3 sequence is CASSSTGGGETQYF. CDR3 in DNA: TGTGCCAGCAGCTCAACAGGGGGCGGGGAGACCCAGTACTTC.

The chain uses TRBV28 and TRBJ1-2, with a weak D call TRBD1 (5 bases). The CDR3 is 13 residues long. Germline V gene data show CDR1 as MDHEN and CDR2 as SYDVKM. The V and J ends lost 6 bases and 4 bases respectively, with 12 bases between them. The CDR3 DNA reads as TGTGCCAGCAGACCACGCGGGGGCTATGGCTACACCTTC. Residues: CASRPRGGYGYTF.

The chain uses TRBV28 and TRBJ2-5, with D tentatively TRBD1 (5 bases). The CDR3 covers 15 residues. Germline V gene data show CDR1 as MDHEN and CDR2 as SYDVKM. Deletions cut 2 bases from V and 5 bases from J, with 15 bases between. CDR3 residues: CASSLPPGPGETQYF. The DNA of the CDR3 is TGTGCCAGCAGTTTACCGCCAGGGCCCGGGGAGACCCAGTACTTC.

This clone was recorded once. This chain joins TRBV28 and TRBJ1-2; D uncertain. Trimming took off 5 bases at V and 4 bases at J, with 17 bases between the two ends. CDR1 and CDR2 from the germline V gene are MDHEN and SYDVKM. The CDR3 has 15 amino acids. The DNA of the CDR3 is TGTGCCAGCAGTCCATTACTACGCCCGGGCTATGGCTACACCTTC. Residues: CASSPLLRPGYGYTF.

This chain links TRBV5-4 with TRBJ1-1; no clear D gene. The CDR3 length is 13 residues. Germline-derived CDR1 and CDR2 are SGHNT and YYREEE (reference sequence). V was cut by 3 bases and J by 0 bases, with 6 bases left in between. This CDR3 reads CASSSLLNTEAFF. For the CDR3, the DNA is TGTGCCAGCAGCTCTCTCTTGAACACTGAAGCTTTCTTT. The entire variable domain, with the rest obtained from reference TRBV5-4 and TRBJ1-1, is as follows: ETGVTQSPTHLIKTRGQQVTLRCSSQSGHNTVSWYQQALGQGPQFIFQYYREEENGRGNFPPRFSGLQFPNYSSELNVNALELDDSALYLCASSSLLNTEAFFGQGTRLTVV.

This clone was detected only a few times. The CDR3 DNA is TGCAGCGCTACAGAGAACACTGAAGCTTTCTTT. Encoded protein: CSATENTEAFF. This chain links TRBV29-1 with TRBJ1-1; no definite D call. The CDR3 totals 11 residues. Germline V gene sequence: CDR1 SQVTM, CDR2 ANQGSEA. V was trimmed by 7 bases and J by 1 base, leaving 7 bases between them.

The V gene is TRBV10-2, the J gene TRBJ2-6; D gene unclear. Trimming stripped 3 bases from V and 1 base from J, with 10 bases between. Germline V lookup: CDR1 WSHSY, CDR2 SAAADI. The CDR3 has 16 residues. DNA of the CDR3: TGCGCCAGCAGTGACTCTTGGGCTTCTGGGGCCAACGTCCTGACTTTC. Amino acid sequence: CASSDSWASGANVLTF.

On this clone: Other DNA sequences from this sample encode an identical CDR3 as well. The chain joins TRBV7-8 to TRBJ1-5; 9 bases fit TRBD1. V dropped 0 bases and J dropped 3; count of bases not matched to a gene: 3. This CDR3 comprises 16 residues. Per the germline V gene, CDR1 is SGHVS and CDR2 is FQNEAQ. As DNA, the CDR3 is TGTGCCAGCAGCTTAGCAGACAGGGGGATCAATCAGCCCCAGCATTTT. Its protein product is CASSLADRGINQPQHF.

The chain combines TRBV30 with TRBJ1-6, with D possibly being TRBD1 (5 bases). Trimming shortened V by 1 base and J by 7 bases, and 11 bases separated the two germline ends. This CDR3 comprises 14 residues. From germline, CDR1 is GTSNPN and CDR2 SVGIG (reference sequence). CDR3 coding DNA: TGTGCCTGGAGTGAGGCAGGGAAAAATTCACCCCTCCACTTT. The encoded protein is CAWSEAGKNSPLHF.

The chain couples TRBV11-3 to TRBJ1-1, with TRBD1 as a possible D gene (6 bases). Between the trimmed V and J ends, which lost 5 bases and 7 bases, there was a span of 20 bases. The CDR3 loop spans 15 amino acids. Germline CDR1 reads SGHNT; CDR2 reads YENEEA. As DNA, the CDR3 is TGTGCCAGCAGCCGTGGGGGCGCAGAGGCTAGTGAAGCTTTCTTT. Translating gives CASSRGGAEASEAFF.

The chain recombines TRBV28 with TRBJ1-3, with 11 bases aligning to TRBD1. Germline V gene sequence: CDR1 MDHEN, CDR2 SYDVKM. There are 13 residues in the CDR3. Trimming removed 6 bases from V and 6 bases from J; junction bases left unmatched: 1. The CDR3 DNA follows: TGTGCCAGCAGGGACAGGGGGCAAAACACCATATATTTT. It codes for CASRDRGQNTIYF.

The CDR3 spells CSGGHTDTQYF. The CDR3 DNA is TGCAGTGGGGGGCACACAGATACGCAGTATTTT. J is TRBJ2-3 and V is TRBV20-1; maybe TRBD1 (6 bases). V lost 7 bases, J lost 2 bases, and 7 bases lay in between. Per germline, CDR1 DFQATT and CDR2 SNEGSKA (reference sequence). CDR3 size: 11 residues.

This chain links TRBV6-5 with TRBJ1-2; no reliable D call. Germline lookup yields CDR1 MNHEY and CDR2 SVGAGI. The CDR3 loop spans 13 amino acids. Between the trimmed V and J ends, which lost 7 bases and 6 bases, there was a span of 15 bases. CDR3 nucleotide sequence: TGTGCCAGCAAGTCCAACTCCCCAAATGGCTACACCTTC. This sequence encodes CASKSNSPNGYTF.

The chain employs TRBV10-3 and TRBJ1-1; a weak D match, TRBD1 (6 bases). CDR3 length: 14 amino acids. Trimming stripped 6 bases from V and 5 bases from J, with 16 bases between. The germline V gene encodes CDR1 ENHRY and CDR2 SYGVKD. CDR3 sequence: CAISEDQGWTEAFF. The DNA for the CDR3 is TGTGCCATCAGCGAGGACCAGGGGTGGACTGAAGCTTTCTTT.

The CDR3 DNA reads TGTGCCAGCAGCCCAACAGCTACTAATGAAAAACTGTTTTTT. Its translation: CASSPTATNEKLFF. This chain uses TRBV14 with TRBJ1-4, with D unclear. The V and J ends lost 4 bases and 2 bases respectively, with 8 bases between them. The V gene's germline CDR1 is SGHDN and CDR2 FVKESK. The CDR3 has 14 amino acids.

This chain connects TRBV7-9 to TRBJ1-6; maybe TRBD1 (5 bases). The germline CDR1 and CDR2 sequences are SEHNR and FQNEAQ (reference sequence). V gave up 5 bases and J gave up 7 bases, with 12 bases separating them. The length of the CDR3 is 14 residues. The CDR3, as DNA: TGTGCCAGCAGCACGGACACACGAAATTCACCCCTCCACTTT. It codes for CASSTDTRNSPLHF.

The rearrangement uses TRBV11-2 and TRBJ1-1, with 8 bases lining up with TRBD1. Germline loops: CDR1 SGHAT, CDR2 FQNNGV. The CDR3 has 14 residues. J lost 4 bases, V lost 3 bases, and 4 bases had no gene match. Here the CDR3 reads CASSLDRDGTEAFF. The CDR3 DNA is TGTGCCAGCAGCTTGGACAGGGACGGCACTGAAGCTTTCTTT.

This CDR3 is CASTQAKEITVEQFF. The CDR3 DNA is TGCGCCAGCACCCAGGCAAAGGAAATTACAGTGGAGCAGTTCTTC. This chain uses TRBV5-1 with TRBJ2-1; D uncertain. With 6 bases removed from V and 10 bases from J, the gap between germline ends came to 23 bases. Germline-derived CDR1 and CDR2 are SGHRS and YFSETQ. The CDR3 consists of 15 residues.

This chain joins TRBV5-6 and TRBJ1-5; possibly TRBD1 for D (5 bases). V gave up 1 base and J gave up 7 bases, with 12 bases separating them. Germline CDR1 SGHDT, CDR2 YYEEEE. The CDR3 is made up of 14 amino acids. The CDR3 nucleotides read TGTGCCAGCAGCTTGTTAGGGGCTGGGCAGCCCCAGCATTTT. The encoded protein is CASSLLGAGQPQHF.

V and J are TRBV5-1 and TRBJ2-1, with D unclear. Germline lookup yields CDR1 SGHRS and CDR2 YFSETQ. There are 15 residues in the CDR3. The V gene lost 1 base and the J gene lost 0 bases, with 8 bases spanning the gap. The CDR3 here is CASSLSRSSYNEQFF. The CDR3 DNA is TGCGCCAGCAGCTTGTCGCGGAGCTCCTACAATGAGCAGTTCTTC.

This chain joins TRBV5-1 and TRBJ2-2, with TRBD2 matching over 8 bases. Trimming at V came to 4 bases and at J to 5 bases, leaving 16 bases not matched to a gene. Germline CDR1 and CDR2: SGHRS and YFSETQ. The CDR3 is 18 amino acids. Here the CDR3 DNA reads TGCGCCAGCAGCCATAAACCGCATAGCGGGGATCGGACCGGGGAGCTGTTTTTT. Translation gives CASSHKPHSGDRTGELFF.

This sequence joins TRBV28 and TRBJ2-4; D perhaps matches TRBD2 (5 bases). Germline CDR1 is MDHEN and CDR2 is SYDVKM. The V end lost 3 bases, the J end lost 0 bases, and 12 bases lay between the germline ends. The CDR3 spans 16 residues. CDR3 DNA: TGTGCCAGCAGTTTCCCGGGCCGGGGAGCCAAAAACATTCAGTACTTC. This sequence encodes CASSFPGRGAKNIQYF.